The entry that follows covers one T cell receptor beta chain sequence. Its antigen is still unknown. Per-nucleotide qualities are absent, and no much larger clonotype sits a single base away. The sample belongs to a study of T cells after yellow fever vaccination (dated by TCRdb to between 2017 and 2020). Looking at the study overall: The SMART-Seq v4 Ultra Low Input RNA kit was used to prepare libraries from fractions with low cell numbers. To track T-cell clones before and after primary and booster YFV17D yellow fever vaccination, bulk TCR alpha and beta repertoires were sequenced longitudinally. Two healthy male donors made up the cohort, one aged 18 to 29 years and the other aged 30 to 39 years. Blood was drawn at multiple timepoints before and after primary and secondary immunization, with bulk PBMC replicates and cell subsets isolated.

Inclusive of the bounding cysteine and phenylalanine, the CDR3 is 13 residues long. CDR3 DNA is the only sequence kept; it has 39 bases, read in frame from the first base. CDR1 and CDR2 were assigned from the germline V gene (reference sequence) as LNHDA and SQIVND. From V the trimming removes 10 bases and from J it removes 1 base, while the gene matches leave 5 bases of the junction unaccounted for. This specimen's treatment or condition label, per the study, means: live attenuated yellow fever vaccine strain. PBMCs were isolated from peripheral blood using a standard Ficoll-Paque protocol. CD4 and CD8 T-cell fractions were isolated with Dynabeads CD4 and CD8 positive selection kits. RNA was extracted with TriZol from bulk PBMCs, CD4 and CD8 fractions, and dextramer-positive and dextramer-negative fractions. Data came from an Illumina NovaSeq 6000. TCR cDNA was synthesized by 5'RACE template switching, through which a universal primer site and unique molecular identifiers were introduced. Priming for cDNA synthesis came from both the TCR alpha and TCR beta constant segments. Libraries were amplified in two PCR steps, with sample barcodes and sequencing adapters added in the second step. Sequencing of libraries was done on Illumina HiSeq 2500 (2x100 bp) or NovaSeq (2x150 bp). Under the source paper's analysis protocol: Demultiplexing of reads and collapsing into UMI consensus sequences were performed with MIGEC, and V(D)J alignment was carried out with MiXCR. Vaccine-responding clonotypes were identified with edgeR using replicate PBMC samples, with FDR below 0.01 and a log2 fold change above 5 up to day 15 being required. CD4 or CD8 identity was assigned to each bulk clonotype according to whether the clonotype was present at higher abundance in the sequenced CD4 repertoire or the sequenced CD8 repertoire. The public reads were run again by TCRdb, first through fastp at Q25 and then through MiXCR, and only productive beta chains were kept. Rows matching on CDR3 protein sequence are summarized as one entry with the most common DNA and genes. TCRdb's processing, not the study's, gives the V and J calls here. Present in this sample are 300,000 to 400,000 distinct CDR3 sequences, approximately 11% of which were seen just once. The ten top clones hold about 3% of the sample.

What the work shows at the level of the full study, not this receptor alone: A small share of clonotypes occurred in both CD4 and CD8 compartments, likely arising from convergent recombination. Most clones expanded after primary vaccination (roughly 96% of CD4 and roughly 91% of CD8) were re-detected after the booster, suggesting that broad memory maintenance occurred. Compared with the primary T-cell response, the secondary T-cell response was weaker but faster, peaking on day 5 rather than day 15. Because only a couple of donors were included in the study, the extent to which the findings can be generalized is limited. Computational filtering was needed because FACS-sorted repertoires could contain abundant contaminating clonotypes from the bulk population.

This chain joins TRBV19 to TRBJ1-1; 8 junctional bases match TRBD1. Sequencing was performed on CD4+ T cells sorted from PBMCs, taken 45 days after the yellow fever booster vaccination. The receptor comes from a man aged 18 to 30 who received the YFV17D yellow fever vaccine. This receptor has the CDR3 CATKGQGNTEAFF. The nucleotide sequence is TGTGCCACCAAAGGACAGGGGAACACTGAAGCTTTCTTT. The full variable domain, with segments outside the CDR3 supplied by the reference TRBV19 and TRBJ1-1 proteins, appears as DGGITQSPKYLFRKEGQNVTLSCEQNLNHDAMYWYRQDPGQGLRLIYYSQIVNDFQKGDIAEGYSVSREKKESFPLTVTSAQKNPTAFYLCATKGQGNTEAFFGQGTRLTVV.